This T cell receptor beta chain was recovered during a study of blood T cells in healthy people across ages. Next came a second PCR, run for roughly 6 to 11 cycles, which used a sample-barcoded 5' primer along with a J-beta primer mix. TCRdb re-analysed the 5' RACE reads in MiXCR, keeping a single row per CDR3 protein. The sample includes about 640,000 distinct CDR3 sequences, less than 35% of them seen just once. Samples had at least 7 million PBMCs isolated from them. This clonotype came up many times. CDR3 size: 16 residues. V lost 6 bases, J lost 7 bases, and 24 bases lay in between. The specimen sequenced was blood. The rearrangement links TRBV12-3 or TRBV12-4 to TRBJ2-5; weak D call: TRBD2 (6 bases). The sequence was collected from a woman aged 80 or over in good health. The CDR3: CASSREVGRVGGTQYF. Here the CDR3 DNA reads TGTGCCAGCAGCCGAGAAGTCGGCCGGGTGGGGGGGACCCAGTACTTC.